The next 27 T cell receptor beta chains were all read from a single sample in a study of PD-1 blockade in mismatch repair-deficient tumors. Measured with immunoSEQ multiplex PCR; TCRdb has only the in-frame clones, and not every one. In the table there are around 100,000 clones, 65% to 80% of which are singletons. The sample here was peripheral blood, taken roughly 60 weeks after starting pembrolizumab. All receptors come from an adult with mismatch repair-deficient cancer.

CDR3 in DNA: TGTGCCAGCAGTCCTGAAGGGACTAGCGCCCCATGGGAGCTGTTTTTT. Translation gives CASSPEGTSAPWELFF. The genes are TRBV27 and TRBJ2-2; TRBD2 matches 10 bases. The V gene's germline CDR1 is MNHEY and CDR2 SMNVEV (reference sequence). Trimming cost V 5 bases and J 9 bases; bases outside gene matches: 12. The CDR3 runs 16 residues.

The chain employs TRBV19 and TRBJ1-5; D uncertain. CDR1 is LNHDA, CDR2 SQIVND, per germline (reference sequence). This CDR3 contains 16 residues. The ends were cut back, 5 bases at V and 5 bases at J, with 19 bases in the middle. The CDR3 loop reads CASSVGWKGTDQPQHF. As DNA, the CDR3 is TGTGCCAGTAGTGTTGGATGGAAGGGTACTGATCAGCCCCAGCATTTT.

The CDR3 bases are TGTGCCAGCAGCTACCGGACTAGCCGAAGCAATGAGCAGTTCTTC. Translated, it gives CASSYRTSRSNEQFF. J is TRBJ2-1 and V is TRBV13; 8 nucleotides align to TRBD2. Germline lookup yields CDR1 PRHDT and CDR2 FYEKMQ (reference sequence). V was clipped by 4 bases and J by 6 bases; unmatched bases: 8. This CDR3 comprises 15 residues.

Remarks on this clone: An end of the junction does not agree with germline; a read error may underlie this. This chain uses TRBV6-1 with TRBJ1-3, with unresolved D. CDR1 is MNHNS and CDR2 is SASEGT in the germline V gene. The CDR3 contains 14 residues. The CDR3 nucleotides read TGTGCCAGCAGGGAAGACTTAACGGGAAACACCATATATTTT. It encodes CASREDLTGNTIYF.

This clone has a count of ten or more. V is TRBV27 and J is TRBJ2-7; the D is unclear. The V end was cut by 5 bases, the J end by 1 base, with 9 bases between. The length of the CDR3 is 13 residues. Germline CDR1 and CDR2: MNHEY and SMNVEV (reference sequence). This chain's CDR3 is CASSPPSSYEQYF. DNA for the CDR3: TGTGCCAGCAGTCCCCCCTCATCCTACGAGCAGTACTTC.

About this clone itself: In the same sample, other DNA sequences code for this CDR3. CDR3 sequence reads: CSGTSGNTIYF. The CDR3 DNA sequence: TGCAGCGGCACTTCTGGAAACACCATATATTTT. The V and J genes are TRBV29-1 and TRBJ1-3, with D unclear. There are 11 residues in the CDR3. Germline V gene data show CDR1 as SQVTM and CDR2 as ANQGSEA. Trimming took off 7 bases at V and 1 base at J, with 5 bases between the two ends.

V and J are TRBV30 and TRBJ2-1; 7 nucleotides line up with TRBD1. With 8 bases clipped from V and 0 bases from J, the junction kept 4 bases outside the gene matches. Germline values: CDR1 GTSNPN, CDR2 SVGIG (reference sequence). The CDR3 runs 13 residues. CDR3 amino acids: CAGQESSYNEQFF. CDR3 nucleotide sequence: TGTGCCGGACAGGAAAGCTCCTACAATGAGCAGTTCTTC.

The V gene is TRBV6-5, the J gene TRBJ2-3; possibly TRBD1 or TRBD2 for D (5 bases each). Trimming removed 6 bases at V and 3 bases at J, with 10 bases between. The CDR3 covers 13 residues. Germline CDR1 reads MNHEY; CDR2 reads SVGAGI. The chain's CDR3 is CASRGTGTDTQYF. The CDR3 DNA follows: TGTGCCAGCAGGGGGACGGGTACAGATACGCAGTATTTT.

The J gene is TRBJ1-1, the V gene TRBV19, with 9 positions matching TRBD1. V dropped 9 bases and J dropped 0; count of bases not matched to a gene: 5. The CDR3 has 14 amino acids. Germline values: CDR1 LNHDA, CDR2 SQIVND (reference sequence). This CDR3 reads CASRGQGMNTEAFF. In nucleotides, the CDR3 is TGTGCCAGCCGGGGACAGGGCATGAACACTGAAGCTTTCTTT.

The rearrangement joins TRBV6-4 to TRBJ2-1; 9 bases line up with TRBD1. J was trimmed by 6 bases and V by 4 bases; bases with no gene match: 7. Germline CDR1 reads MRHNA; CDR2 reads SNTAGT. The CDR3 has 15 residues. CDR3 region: CASSGNRGLLNEQFF. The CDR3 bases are TGTGCCAGCAGTGGGAACAGGGGGCTCCTCAATGAGCAGTTCTTC.

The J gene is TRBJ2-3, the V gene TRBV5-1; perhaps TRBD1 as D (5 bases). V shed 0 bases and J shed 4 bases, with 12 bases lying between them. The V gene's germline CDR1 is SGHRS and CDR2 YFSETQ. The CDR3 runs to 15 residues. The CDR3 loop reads CASSLEQQGSDTQYF. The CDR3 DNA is TGCGCCAGCAGCTTGGAACAGCAGGGATCAGATACGCAGTATTTT.

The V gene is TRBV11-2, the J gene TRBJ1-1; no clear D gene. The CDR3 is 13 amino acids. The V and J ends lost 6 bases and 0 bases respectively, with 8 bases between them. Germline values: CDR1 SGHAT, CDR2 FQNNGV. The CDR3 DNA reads TGTGCCAGCAGTGGAGTGATGAACACTGAAGCTTTCTTT. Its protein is CASSGVMNTEAFF.

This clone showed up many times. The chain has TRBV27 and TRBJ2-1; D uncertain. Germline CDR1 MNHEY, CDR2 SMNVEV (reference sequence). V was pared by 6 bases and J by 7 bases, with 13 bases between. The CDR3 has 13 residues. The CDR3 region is CASSPAPWNEQFF. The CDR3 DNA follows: TGTGCCAGCAGCCCAGCCCCCTGGAATGAGCAGTTCTTC.

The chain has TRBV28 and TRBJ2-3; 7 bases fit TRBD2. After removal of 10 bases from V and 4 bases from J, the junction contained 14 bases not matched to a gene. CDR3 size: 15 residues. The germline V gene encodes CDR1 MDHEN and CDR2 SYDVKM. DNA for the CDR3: TGTGCCACCACGCTTCGGGAGGAGGGCGCAGATACGCAGTATTTT. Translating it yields CATTLREEGADTQYF.

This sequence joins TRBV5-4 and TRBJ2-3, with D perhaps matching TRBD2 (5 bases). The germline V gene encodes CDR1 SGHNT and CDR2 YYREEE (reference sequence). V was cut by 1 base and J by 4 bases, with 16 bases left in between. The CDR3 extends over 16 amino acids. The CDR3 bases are TGTGCCAGCAGCTTGAAGGTGGGAGTTAGGTCAGATACGCAGTATTTT. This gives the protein CASSLKVGVRSDTQYF.

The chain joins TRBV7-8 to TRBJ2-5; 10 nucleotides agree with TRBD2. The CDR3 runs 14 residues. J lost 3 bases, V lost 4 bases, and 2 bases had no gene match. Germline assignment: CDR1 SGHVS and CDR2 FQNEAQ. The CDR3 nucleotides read TGTGCCAGCAGCTACGGACTAGCGGAAGAGACCCAGTACTTC. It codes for CASSYGLAEETQYF.

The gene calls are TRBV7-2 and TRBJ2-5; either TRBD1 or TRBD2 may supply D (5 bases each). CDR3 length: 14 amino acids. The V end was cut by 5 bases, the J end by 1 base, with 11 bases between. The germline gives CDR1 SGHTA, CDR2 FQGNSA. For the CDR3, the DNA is TGTGCCAGCAGCCCTTGGGACGCCCAAGAGACCCAGTACTTC. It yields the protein CASSPWDAQETQYF.

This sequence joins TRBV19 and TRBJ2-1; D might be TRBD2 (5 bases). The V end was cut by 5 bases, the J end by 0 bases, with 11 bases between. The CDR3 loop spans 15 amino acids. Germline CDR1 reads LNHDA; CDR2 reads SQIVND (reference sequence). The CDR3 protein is CASSLVGSSYNEQFF. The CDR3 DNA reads TGTGCCAGTAGTTTGGTGGGGAGCTCCTACAATGAGCAGTTCTTC.

The CDR3 DNA follows: TGTGCCAGCAGCTTAATGGGGACAGGGGAAGCTTTCTTT. This translates into CASSLMGTGEAFF. V gene TRBV7-3 combines with J gene TRBJ1-1; TRBD1 aligns across 9 bases. With V trimmed by 1 base and J by 8 bases, 2 bases remained unmatched. The CDR3 loop spans 13 amino acids. Germline lookup yields CDR1 SGHTA and CDR2 FQGTGA.

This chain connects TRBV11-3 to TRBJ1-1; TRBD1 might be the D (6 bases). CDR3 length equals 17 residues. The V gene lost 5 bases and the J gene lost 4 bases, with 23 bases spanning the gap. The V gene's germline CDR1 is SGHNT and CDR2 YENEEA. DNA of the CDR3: TGTGCCAGCAGCACCCAGGATCCGGGGGGCGGGGGCACTGAAGCTTTCTTT. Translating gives CASSTQDPGGGGTEAFF.

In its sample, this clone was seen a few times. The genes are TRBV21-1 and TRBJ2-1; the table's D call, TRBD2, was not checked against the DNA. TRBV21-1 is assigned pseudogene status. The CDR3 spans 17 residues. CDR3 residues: CASSKSSGGRPYNEQFF. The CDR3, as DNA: TGTGCCAGCAGCAAGTCTTCGGGGGGAAGGCCCTACAATGAGCAGTTCTTC.

CDR3 loop: CASSLVAEKTEAFF. CDR3 nucleotide sequence: TGTGCCAGCAGCTTAGTAGCAGAAAAGACTGAAGCTTTCTTT. The chain recombines TRBV7-6 with TRBJ1-1; D is undetermined. V was pared by 1 base and J by 5 bases, with 11 bases between. Germline CDR1 reads SGHVS; CDR2 reads FNYEAQ. The CDR3 covers 14 residues.

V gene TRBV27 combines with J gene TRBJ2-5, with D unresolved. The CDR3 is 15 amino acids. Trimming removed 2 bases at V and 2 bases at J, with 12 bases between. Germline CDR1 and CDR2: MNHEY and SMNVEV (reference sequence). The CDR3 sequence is CASSLTFRRQETQYF. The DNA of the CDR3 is TGTGCCAGCAGTTTAACTTTTCGGCGGCAAGAGACCCAGTACTTC.

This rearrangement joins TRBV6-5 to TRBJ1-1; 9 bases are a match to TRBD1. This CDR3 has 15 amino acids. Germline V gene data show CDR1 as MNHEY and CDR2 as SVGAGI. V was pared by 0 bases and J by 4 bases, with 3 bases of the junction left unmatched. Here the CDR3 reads CASSYSSTGGTEAFF. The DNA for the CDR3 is TGTGCCAGCAGTTACTCGTCGACAGGGGGCACTGAAGCTTTCTTT.

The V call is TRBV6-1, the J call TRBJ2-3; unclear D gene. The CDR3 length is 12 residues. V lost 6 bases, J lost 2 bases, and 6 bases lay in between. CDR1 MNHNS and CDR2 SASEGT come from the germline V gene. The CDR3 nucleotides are TGTGCCAGCAGGGATTACACAGATACGCAGTATTTT. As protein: CASRDYTDTQYF.

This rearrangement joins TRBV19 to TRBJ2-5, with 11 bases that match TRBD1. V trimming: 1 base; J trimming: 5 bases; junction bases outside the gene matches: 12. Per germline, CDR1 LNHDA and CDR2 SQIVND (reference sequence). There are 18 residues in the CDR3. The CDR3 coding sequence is TGTGCCAGTAGTATAGGGACAGGGGGCGCGACTAGCTTGGAGACCCAGTACTTC. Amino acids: CASSIGTGGATSLETQYF.

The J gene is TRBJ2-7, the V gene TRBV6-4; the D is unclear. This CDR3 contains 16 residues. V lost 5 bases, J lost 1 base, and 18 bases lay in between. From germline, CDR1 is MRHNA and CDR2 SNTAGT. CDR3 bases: TGTGCCAGCAGTTACACTTCAGATAGATCATCCTACGAGCAGTACTTC. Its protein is CASSYTSDRSSYEQYF.